The rows below give T cell receptor beta chains drawn from one sample of a study of CD8 T cells in ankylosing spondylitis. TCRdb re-analysed the 5' RACE reads in MiXCR, keeping a single row per CDR3 protein. The repertoire consists of a few hundred thousand distinct CDR3 sequences, with approximately 10% occurring once and the leading ten covering around 8.4%. The sequenced sample consisted of blood, either unsorted or a sorted T cell fraction (not recorded which). Receptors originate from a female donor with ankylosing spondylitis or in good health (not recorded which). Both conserved end residues are trimmed from each CDR3. Size is omitted from some rows. Given values are once, few, many or a class for expanded clones.

abundance | j_gene | v_gene | CDR3aa
many | TRBJ1-2 | TRBV29-1 | SVGGTDSMLGYT
NA | TRBJ2-2 | TRBV3-1 | ASSQGSEAGELF
few | TRBJ2-3 | TRBV7-2 | ASSLEGTSGADTQY
many | TRBJ2-1 | TRBV20-1 | SARPSGRNEQF
many | TRBJ2-1 | TRBV7-7 | ASSQLSMAGEQF
many | TRBJ2-3 | TRBV20-1 | SASPSAAKDTQY
few | TRBJ2-3 | TRBV20-1 | SARGLAAGGTDTQY
many | TRBJ2-2 | TRBV7-8 | ASSSPQRASNTGELF
NA | TRBJ1-5 | TRBV7-2 | ASSPNPGRWNQPQH
many | TRBJ2-7 | TRBV24-1 | ATSDPPSYEQY
few | TRBJ2-5 | TRBV20-1 | SAPPLRGGRAEETQY
NA | TRBJ2-3 | TRBV7-2 | ASSLVWRATSTDTQY
few | TRBJ2-2 | TRBV27 | ASSDRARAGELF
many | TRBJ2-5 | TRBV28 | ASCPDPTRTQY
many | TRBJ2-7 | TRBV5-1 | ASSSSGNSYDEQY
NA | TRBJ1-1 | TRBV2 | ASSVRGNTEAF
few | TRBJ1-6 | TRBV12-3/TRBV12-4 | ASSVGRAPNSPLH
many | TRBJ1-5 | TRBV30 | AWSVEGNRPQH
many | TRBJ2-1 | TRBV5-1 | ASSVGGGTRENEQF
many | TRBJ1-1 | TRBV5-1 | ASSLLQGMNTEAF
many | TRBJ1-1 | TRBV5-1 | ASSLAGQNTEAF
few | TRBJ2-5 | TRBV12-3/TRBV12-4 | ASRGAWIGETQY
many | TRBJ1-2 | TRBV12-3/TRBV12-4 | ASSFTGGYGYT
NA | TRBJ2-1 | TRBV27 | ACKLGGGNSYNEQF
many | TRBJ2-7 | TRBV18 | ASSPPGQLPYEQY
few | TRBJ1-6 | TRBV5-1 | ASSLKALGPLH